The 27 T cell receptor beta chains given below trace back to one sample, sequenced in a study of T cell repertoires in cytomegalovirus infection. Their cognate antigens are unknown. MiXCR, applied by TCRdb to the reads, yields one record per CDR3 protein. The data contain 160,000 or so distinct CDR3 sequences, about 20% of them singletons. The sequencing here drew on CD8+ T cells from cultured PBMCs, taken from culture after CMV antigen stimulation. Every receptor here comes from a human donor in good health (CMV status not recorded). Some clones in this sample may be carry-over from other donors' samples.

In this sample, this clonotype turned up a few times. The chain combines TRBV6-1 with TRBJ1-5; 8 bases agree with TRBD1. The CDR3 has 14 amino acids. Losses at the gene ends were 6 bases for V and 7 bases for J; bases not matched to a gene: 8. Germline V gives CDR1 MNHNS, CDR2 SASEGT. The CDR3 nucleotides read TGTGCCAGCAGCGATGGGACAGGAGGACAGCCCCAGCATTTT. This gives the protein CASSDGTGGQPQHF.

Only a few counts were recorded for this clonotype. This chain links TRBV6-6 with TRBJ2-7, with D possibly TRBD1 on 5 matching bases. The CDR3 loop spans 14 amino acids. Trimming stripped 2 bases from V and 4 bases from J, with 12 bases between. CDR1 is MNHNY and CDR2 is SVGAGI in the germline V gene (reference sequence). The CDR3 is CASSYNQGRYEQYF. As DNA, the CDR3 is TGTGCCAGCAGTTACAACCAGGGTAGATACGAGCAGTACTTC.

The chain combines TRBV7-2 with TRBJ2-7; D is unresolved. The CDR3 is made up of 17 amino acids. Trimming removed 0 bases from V and 0 bases from J, with 15 bases in between. Germline loops: CDR1 SGHTA, CDR2 FQGNSA. The CDR3 spells CASSLARGPRSSYEQYF. CDR3 DNA: TGTGCCAGCAGCTTAGCGCGAGGACCTCGGAGCTCCTACGAGCAGTACTTC. The full variable domain, rest sourced from reference TRBV7-2 and TRBJ2-7, is GAGVSQSPSNKVTEKGKDVELRCDPISGHTALYWYRQSLGQGLEFLIYFQGNSAPDKSGLPSDRFSAERTGGSVSTLTIQRTQQEDSAVYLCASSLARGPRSSYEQYFGPGTRLTVT.

This clonotype was detected ten times or more. The chain combines TRBV12-3 or TRBV12-4 with TRBJ1-5; weak D call: TRBD1 (6 bases). V was clipped by 5 bases and J by 4 bases, with 18 bases between them. The CDR3 loop spans 16 amino acids. CDR3 loop: CASSTGQSKENQPQHF. The CDR3 nucleotides are TGTGCCAGCAGTACTGGACAGTCCAAGGAGAATCAGCCCCAGCATTTT.

The V gene is TRBV6-1, the J gene TRBJ1-2, with D possibly TRBD1 on 5 matching bases. V was pared by 3 bases and J by 0 bases, with 8 bases between. This CDR3 spans 14 amino acids. The germline V gene has CDR1 MNHNS and CDR2 SASEGT. The CDR3 DNA sequence: TGTGCCAGCAGTGATTGGGGGGCTAACTATGGCTACACCTTC. Protein: CASSDWGANYGYTF.

The rearrangement joins TRBV4-1 to TRBJ1-1; 9 bases fit TRBD1. The J segment lost 4 bases and the V segment lost 5 bases, leaving 8 bases of the junction unmatched. Germline CDR1 and CDR2: MGHRA and YSYEKL. The CDR3 extends over 15 amino acids. The CDR3 sequence is CASSLRQGGTTEAFF. The CDR3 coding sequence is TGCGCCAGCAGCTTACGACAGGGGGGGACCACTGAAGCTTTCTTT.

This clonotype was seen a few times. V is TRBV4-1 and J is TRBJ2-7; D gene uncertain. Germline V gives CDR1 MGHRA, CDR2 YSYEKL. V was trimmed by 3 bases and J by 0 bases, leaving 12 bases between them. The CDR3 extends over 15 amino acids. In DNA form, the CDR3 reads TGCGCCAGCAGCCACAGCATAGGTGCCTCCTACGAGCAGTACTTC. It specifies CASSHSIGASYEQYF.

This clonotype was counted a few times. The chain carries TRBV15 and TRBJ1-1; 7 nucleotides line up with TRBD1. The CDR3 sequence is 14 residues long. The ends lost 3 bases at V and 7 bases at J; junction bases unmatched: 8. CDR1 is LNHNV and CDR2 is YYDKDF in the germline V gene (reference sequence). CDR3 DNA sequence: TGTGCCACCAGCAGTCGGGACAGAGGAGTTGAAGCTTTCTTT. It encodes CATSSRDRGVEAFF.

This clonotype has a single count. The chain recombines TRBV7-4 with TRBJ2-5, with a possible D match to TRBD1 (5 bases). CDR3 length: 14 amino acids. Germline values: CDR1 SGHVT, CDR2 SQSDAQ. The V end was cut by 2 bases, the J end by 2 bases, with 9 bases between. In DNA, the CDR3 is TGTGCCAGCAGCTTAAGAGCAGGGCAAGAGACCCAGTACTTC. As protein: CASSLRAGQETQYF.

The rearrangement uses TRBV27 and TRBJ1-2; D remains unclear. The CDR3 length is 18 residues. The V end was cut by 4 bases, the J end by 2 bases, with 23 bases between. Germline V gene lookup returns CDR1 MNHEY and CDR2 SMNVEV (reference sequence). As DNA, the CDR3 is TGTGCCAGCAGTTCCCGGGTAATGCAGGACGTGAGAAACTATGGCTACACCTTC. Encoded protein: CASSSRVMQDVRNYGYTF.

This clonotype was counted at least ten times. The chain couples TRBV6-2 or TRBV6-3 to TRBJ2-1; 12 nucleotides agree with TRBD1. Germline V gives CDR1 MNHEY, CDR2 SVGEGT. The length of the CDR3 is 15 residues. The ends lost 7 bases at V and 7 bases at J; junction bases unmatched: 8. The DNA of the CDR3 is TGTGCCAGCACCCTCCGGGACAGGGGGCGAAATGAGCAGTTCTTC. This translates into CASTLRDRGRNEQFF.

The chain is built from TRBV19 and TRBJ2-2; tentative D call: TRBD1 (6 bases). Germline CDR1 and CDR2: LNHDA and SQIVND (reference sequence). With 4 bases removed from V and 4 bases from J, the gap between germline ends came to 22 bases. CDR3 size: 18 residues. CDR3 loop: CASSTFRTADSFTGELFF. The CDR3 DNA reads as TGTGCCAGTAGTACTTTTCGGACAGCAGACTCCTTCACCGGGGAGCTGTTTTTT. The full variable domain, its missing parts supplied by reference TRBV19 and TRBJ2-2, is DGGITQSPKYLFRKEGQNVTLSCEQNLNHDAMYWYRQDPGQGLRLIYYSQIVNDFQKGDIAEGYSVSREKKESFPLTVTSAQKNPTAFYLCASSTFRTADSFTGELFFGEGSRLTVL.

The gene calls are TRBV7-6 and TRBJ2-7, with 8 nucleotides matching TRBD1. This CDR3 has 16 amino acids. The germline gives CDR1 SGHVS, CDR2 FNYEAQ. Trimming took 1 base from V and 2 from J; bases not matched to a gene: 7. The CDR3: CASSLGGDRLTYEQYF. CDR3 DNA sequence: TGTGCCAGCAGCTTAGGGGGGGACAGGCTTACCTACGAGCAGTACTTC.

This clonotype has a handful of counts. At one boundary the junction diverges from the germline segment, which might be a read error. The chain links TRBV7-7 to TRBJ2-7; D gene uncertain. This CDR3 contains 14 residues. The germline V gene encodes CDR1 SSHAT and CDR2 FNYEAQ (reference sequence). The CDR3 loop reads CASSPLGSSYEQYF. CDR3 sequence (DNA): TGTGCTAGCAGCCCCCTGGGCAGCTCCTACGAGCAGTACTTC.

This clonotype was seen only a few times. V is TRBV7-8 and J is TRBJ1-1; D is unclear. The CDR3 runs to 12 residues. Per germline, CDR1 SGHVS and CDR2 FQNEAQ. The V and J ends lost 8 bases and 6 bases respectively, with 13 bases between them. The CDR3 nucleotides read TGTGCCAGCGGTCGGGGAACACCTGAAGCTTTCTTT. Translation gives CASGRGTPEAFF.

This clonotype was observed once. The J gene is TRBJ2-7, the V gene TRBV6-6, with a weak D call TRBD1 (6 bases). Germline CDR1 MNHNY, CDR2 SVGAGI (reference sequence). Trimming stripped 6 bases from V and 2 bases from J, with 11 bases between. The CDR3 consists of 13 residues. The CDR3 nucleotides read TGTGCCAGCAGGCCCGGGACACCCTACGAGCAGTACTTC. It specifies CASRPGTPYEQYF.

The chain employs TRBV7-9 and TRBJ2-5; 7 bases fit TRBD1. The CDR3 is made up of 16 amino acids. Germline V CDR1 and CDR2: SEHNR, FQNEAQ (reference sequence). J gave up 2 bases and V 2 bases, and 8 bases lay outside the gene matches. CDR3 coding DNA: TGTGCCAGCAGCTTACTGGCAGGGGGTGATCAAGAGACCCAGTACTTC. It specifies CASSLLAGGDQETQYF.

This clonotype has just a few counts. The CDR3 nucleotides are TGCAGCGTTGAAGGAGGAGGGTACACTGAAGCTTTCTTT. Translating gives CSVEGGGYTEAFF. The V call is TRBV29-1, the J call TRBJ1-1; D is unresolved. The CDR3 loop spans 13 amino acids. The V gene's germline CDR1 is SQVTM and CDR2 ANQGSEA. V was clipped by 1 base and J by 3 bases, with 9 bases between them. Full variable domain (rest looked up from reference TRBV29-1 and TRBJ1-1): SAVISQKPSRDICQRGTSLTIQCQVDSQVTMMFWYRQQPGQSLTLIATANQGSEATYESGFVIDKFPISRPNLTFSTLTVSNMSPEDSSIYLCSVEGGGYTEAFFGQGTRLTVV.

This clonotype was counted only a few times. The chain has TRBV12-3 or TRBV12-4 and TRBJ2-1; 7 bases are a match to TRBD1. This CDR3 is built from 17 residues. Unmatched junction bases numbered 11, after V lost 4 bases and J lost 2 bases. The DNA of the CDR3 is TGTGCCAGCAGTTCAGATGAGGGGGCGGGCCCCTACAATGAGCAGTTCTTC. Translated, it gives CASSSDEGAGPYNEQFF.

V is TRBV7-2 and J is TRBJ1-2; D is unresolved. From germline, CDR1 is SGHTA and CDR2 FQGNSA. There are 16 residues in the CDR3. Trimming shortened V by 5 bases and J by 2 bases, and 18 bases separated the two germline ends. CDR3 sequence: CASSPLVSGDNYGYTF. The CDR3 DNA sequence: TGTGCCAGCAGCCCCCTGGTATCTGGAGACAACTATGGCTACACCTTC.

The chain employs TRBV7-8 and TRBJ1-2; D remains unclear. There are 12 residues in the CDR3. Germline CDR1 SGHVS, CDR2 FQNEAQ. V was pared by 6 bases and J by 5 bases, with 10 bases between. As DNA, the CDR3 is TGTGCCAGCAGTGGAGACGGTTATGGCTACACCTTC. It translates to CASSGDGYGYTF. The whole variable domain, remainder taken from reference TRBV7-8 and TRBJ1-2, is GAGVSQSPRYKVAKRGQDVALRCDPISGHVSLFWYQQALGQGPEFLTYFQNEAQLDKSGLPSDRFFAERPEGSVSTLKIQRTQQEDSAVYLCASSGDGYGYTFGSGTRLTVV.

This rearrangement joins TRBV12-3 or TRBV12-4 to TRBJ1-5; the match to TRBD1 covers 8 bases. After removal of 6 bases from V and 5 bases from J, the junction contained 9 bases not matched to a gene. The CDR3 has 15 amino acids. This CDR3 is CASSSQTGVHQPQHF. The CDR3 DNA follows: TGTGCCAGCAGCTCTCAGACAGGGGTGCATCAGCCCCAGCATTTT.

In its sample, this clonotype was seen many times. The V and J genes are TRBV12-3 or TRBV12-4 and TRBJ1-2; D perhaps matches TRBD1 (5 bases). The CDR3 runs 13 residues. V dropped 7 bases and J dropped 4 bases, with 13 bases sitting between them. The CDR3 here is CASTSGGTYGYTF. In nucleotides, the CDR3 is TGTGCCAGCACCTCTGGGGGGACCTATGGCTACACCTTC.

V and J are TRBV7-6 and TRBJ2-5; TRBD1 might be the D (6 bases). Trimming removed 6 bases from V and 9 bases from J, with 17 bases in between. Germline-derived CDR1 and CDR2 are SGHVS and FNYEAQ. CDR3 size: 13 residues. CDR3 sequence: CASRSPLEGAQYF. The DNA of the CDR3 is TGTGCCAGCAGAAGTCCCCTTGAGGGGGCCCAGTACTTC.

This clonotype was recorded a few times. The chain joins TRBV15 to TRBJ1-1; TRBD1 is a possible D gene (5 bases). Trimming pared 5 bases from V and 3 bases from J, leaving 13 bases between. The CDR3 is made up of 14 amino acids. The V gene's germline CDR1 is LNHNV and CDR2 YYDKDF (reference sequence). Here the CDR3 reads CATSWTRGDTEAFF. Written as DNA, the CDR3 is TGTGCCACCAGCTGGACCCGAGGGGACACTGAAGCTTTCTTT.

This clonotype was picked up a small number of times. The CDR3, as DNA: TGTGCCAGTAGAATCCGGCCGGCAACTAATGAAAAACTGTTTTTT. This translates into CASRIRPATNEKLFF. The rearrangement joins TRBV19 to TRBJ1-4, with no clear D. Trimming shortened V by 6 bases and J by 0 bases, and 11 bases separated the two germline ends. The CDR3 is 15 residues long. Germline CDR1 and CDR2: LNHDA and SQIVND (reference sequence).

The rearrangement uses TRBV12-5 and TRBJ2-3; no firm D call. The CDR3 is 13 amino acids. Looked up from germline, CDR1 is LGHNT and CDR2 is FRNRAP. V lost 2 bases to trimming and J lost 9 bases, with 12 bases between them. The CDR3, as DNA: TGTGCTAGTGGTTTGCGCGACCTAGGGACGCAGTATTTT. Protein: CASGLRDLGTQYF.